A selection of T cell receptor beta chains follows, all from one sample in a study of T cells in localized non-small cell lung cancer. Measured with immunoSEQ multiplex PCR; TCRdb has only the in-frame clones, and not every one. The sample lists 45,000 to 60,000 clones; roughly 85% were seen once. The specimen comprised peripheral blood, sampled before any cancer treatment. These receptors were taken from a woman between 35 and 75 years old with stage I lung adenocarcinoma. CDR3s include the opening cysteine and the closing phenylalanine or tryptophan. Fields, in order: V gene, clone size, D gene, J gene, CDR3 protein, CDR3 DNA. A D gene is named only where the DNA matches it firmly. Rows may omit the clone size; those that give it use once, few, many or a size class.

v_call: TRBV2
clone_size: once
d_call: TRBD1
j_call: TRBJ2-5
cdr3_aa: CASRRTGPQTQYF
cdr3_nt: TGTGCCAGCAGGAGGACAGGGCCGCAGACCCAGTACTTC

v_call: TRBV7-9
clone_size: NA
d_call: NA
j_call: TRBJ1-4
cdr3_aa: CASSSGPLGEKLFF
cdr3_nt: TGTGCCAGCAGCTCCGGTCCTCTTGGGGAAAAACTGTTTTTT

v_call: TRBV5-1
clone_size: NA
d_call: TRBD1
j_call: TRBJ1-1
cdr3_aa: CASSATGDTEAFF
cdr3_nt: TGCGCCAGCAGCGCCACAGGGGATACTGAAGCTTTCTTT

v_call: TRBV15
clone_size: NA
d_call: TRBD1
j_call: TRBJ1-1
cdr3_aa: CATSRGRGRGTEAFF
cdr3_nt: TGTGCCACCAGCAGGGGGAGGGGGCGGGGGACTGAAGCTTTCTTT

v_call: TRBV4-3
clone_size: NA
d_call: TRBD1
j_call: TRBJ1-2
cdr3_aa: CASSLDREGDGYTF
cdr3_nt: TGCGCCAGCAGCCTGGACAGGGAGGGAGATGGCTACACCTTC

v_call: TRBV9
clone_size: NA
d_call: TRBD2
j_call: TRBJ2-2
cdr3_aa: CASSSLAGRVTGELFF
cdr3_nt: TGTGCCAGCAGCTCCTTAGCGGGGAGGGTAACCGGGGAGCTGTTTTTT

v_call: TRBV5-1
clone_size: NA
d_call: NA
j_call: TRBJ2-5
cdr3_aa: CASSLSGPEAQYF
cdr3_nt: TGCGCCAGCAGCTTGAGTGGACCCGAGGCCCAGTACTTC

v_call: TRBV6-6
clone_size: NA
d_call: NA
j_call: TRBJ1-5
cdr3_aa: CASRATGRNQPQHF
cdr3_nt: TGTGCCAGCAGGGCAACCGGCCGCAATCAGCCCCAGCATTTT

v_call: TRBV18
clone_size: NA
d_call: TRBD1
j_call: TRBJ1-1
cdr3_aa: CASSPTRGEVTEAFF
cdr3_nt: TGTGCCAGCTCACCCACCAGGGGGGAGGTTACTGAAGCTTTCTTT

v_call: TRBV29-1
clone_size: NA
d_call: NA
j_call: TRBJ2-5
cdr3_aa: CSVEVGAAQETQYF
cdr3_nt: TGCAGCGTTGAAGTGGGGGCGGCCCAAGAGACCCAGTACTTC

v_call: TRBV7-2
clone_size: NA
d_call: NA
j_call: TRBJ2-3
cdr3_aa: CASSRSIPPDTQYF
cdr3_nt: TGTGCCAGCAGCCGCAGTATCCCCCCGGATACGCAGTATTTT

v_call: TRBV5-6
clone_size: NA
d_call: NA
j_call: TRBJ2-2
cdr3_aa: CASSLALTYTGELFF
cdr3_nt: TGTGCCAGCAGCTTGGCACTGACTTACACCGGGGAGCTGTTTTTT

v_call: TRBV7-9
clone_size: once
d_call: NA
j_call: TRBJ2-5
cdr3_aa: CASSFGRAHQETQYF
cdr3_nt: TGTGCCAGCAGCTTTGGAAGGGCCCACCAAGAGACCCAGTACTTC

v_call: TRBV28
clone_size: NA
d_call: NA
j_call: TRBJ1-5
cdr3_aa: CASSPGPQNQPQHF
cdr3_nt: TGTGCCAGCAGTCCGGGACCTCAAAATCAGCCCCAGCATTTT

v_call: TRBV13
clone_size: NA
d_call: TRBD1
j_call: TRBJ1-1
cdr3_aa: CASRNRGLTDMNTEAFF
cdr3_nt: TGTGCCAGCAGAAACAGGGGGCTAACTGATATGAACACTGAAGCTTTCTTT

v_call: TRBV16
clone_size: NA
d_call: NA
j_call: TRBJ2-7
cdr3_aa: CASSQSRGSFSYEQYF
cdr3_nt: TGTGCCAGCAGCCAATCGCGGGGCTCTTTCTCCTACGAGCAGTACTTC

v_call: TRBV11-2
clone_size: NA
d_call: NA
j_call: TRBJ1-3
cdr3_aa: CASSSDRYSGNTIYF
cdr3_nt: TGTGCCAGCAGTTCCGACCGCTACTCTGGAAACACCATATATTTT

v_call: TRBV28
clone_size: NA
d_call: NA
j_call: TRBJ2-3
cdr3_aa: CASSRPPGPEGF
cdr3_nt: TGTGCCAGCAGCAGACCCCCGGGACCGGAGGGTTTT

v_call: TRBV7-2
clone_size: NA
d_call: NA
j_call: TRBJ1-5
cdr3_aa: CASSLDDRLNQPQHF
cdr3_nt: TGTGCCAGCAGCTTAGACGACAGACTCAATCAGCCCCAGCATTTT

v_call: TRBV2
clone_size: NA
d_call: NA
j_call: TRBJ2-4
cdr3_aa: CASRRGPENIQYF
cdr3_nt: TGTGCCAGCAGGCGGGGCCCCGAAAACATTCAGTACTTC

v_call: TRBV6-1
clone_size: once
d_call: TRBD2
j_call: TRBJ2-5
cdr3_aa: CASSAGGLQETQYF
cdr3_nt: TGTGCCAGCAGTGCGGGGGGACTCCAAGAGACCCAGTACTTC

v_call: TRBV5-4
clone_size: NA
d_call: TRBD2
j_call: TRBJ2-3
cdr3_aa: CASSARLATDTQYF
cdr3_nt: TGTGCCAGCAGCGCCCGACTAGCGACAGATACGCAGTATTTT

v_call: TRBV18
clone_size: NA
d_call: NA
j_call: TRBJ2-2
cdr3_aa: CASSPGVGELFF
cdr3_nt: TGTGCCAGCTCACCAGGGGTCGGGGAGCTGTTTTTT

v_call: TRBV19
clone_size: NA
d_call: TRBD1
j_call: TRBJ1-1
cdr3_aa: CASSTTGGWTEAFF
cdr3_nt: TGTGCCAGTAGTACGACAGGGGGCTGGACTGAAGCTTTCTTT

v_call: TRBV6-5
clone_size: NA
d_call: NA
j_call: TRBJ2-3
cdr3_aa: CASKGLWADTQYF
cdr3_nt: TGTGCCAGCAAAGGTTTATGGGCAGATACGCAGTATTTT

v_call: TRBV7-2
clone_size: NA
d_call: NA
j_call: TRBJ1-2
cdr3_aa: CASSPKSFGNYGYTF
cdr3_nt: TGTGCCAGCAGCCCTAAGAGTTTCGGTAACTATGGCTACACCTTC

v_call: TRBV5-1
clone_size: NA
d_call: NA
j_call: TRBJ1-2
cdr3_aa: CASSLDQPHLYGYTF
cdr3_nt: TGCGCCAGCAGCTTGGACCAGCCCCACCTCTATGGCTACACCTTC

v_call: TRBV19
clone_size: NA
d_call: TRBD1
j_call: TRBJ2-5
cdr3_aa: CAGRDRVGETQYF
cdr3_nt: TGTGCCGGTAGGGACAGGGTTGGAGAGACCCAGTACTTC

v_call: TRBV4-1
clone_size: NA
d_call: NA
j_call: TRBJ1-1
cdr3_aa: CASSQGSLTNTEAFF
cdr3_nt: TGCGCCAGCAGCCAGGGGAGTCTTACGAACACTGAAGCTTTCTTT

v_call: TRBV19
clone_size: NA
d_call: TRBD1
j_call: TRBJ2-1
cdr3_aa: CASSGQGAVTEQFF
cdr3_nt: TGTGCCAGTAGTGGGCAGGGGGCGGTTACTGAGCAGTTCTTC

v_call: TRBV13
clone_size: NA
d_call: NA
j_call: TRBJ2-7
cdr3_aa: CASSLTGRYEQYF
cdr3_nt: TGTGCCAGCAGCTTGACGGGTCGCTACGAGCAGTACTTC

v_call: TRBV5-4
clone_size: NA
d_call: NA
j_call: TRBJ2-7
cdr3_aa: CASSVDPDGYEQYF
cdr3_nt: TGTGCCAGCAGCGTAGACCCCGACGGCTACGAGCAGTACTTC

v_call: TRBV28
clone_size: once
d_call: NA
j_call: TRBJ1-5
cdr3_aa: CASSSPPEKPQHF
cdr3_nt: TGTGCCAGCAGTTCCCCCCCGGAAAAGCCCCAGCATTTT

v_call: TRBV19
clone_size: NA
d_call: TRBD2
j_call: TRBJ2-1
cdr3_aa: CASSIDAGLAGKNEQFF
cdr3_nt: TGTGCCAGTAGTATAGATGCGGGACTAGCGGGGAAGAATGAGCAGTTCTTC

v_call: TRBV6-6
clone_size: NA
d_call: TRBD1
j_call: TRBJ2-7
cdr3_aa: CASRIGTDPYEQYF
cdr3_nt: TGTGCCAGCAGAATTGGGACAGACCCCTACGAGCAGTACTTC

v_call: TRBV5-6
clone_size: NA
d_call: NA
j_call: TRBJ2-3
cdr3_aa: CASSLGPLLDTQYF
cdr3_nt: TGTGCCAGCAGCTTGGGACCCCTCCTGGATACGCAGTATTTT

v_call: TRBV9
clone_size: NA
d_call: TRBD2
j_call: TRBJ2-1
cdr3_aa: CASSVTSLSSYNEQFF
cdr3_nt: TGTGCCAGCAGCGTGACTAGCCTCAGCTCCTACAATGAGCAGTTCTTC

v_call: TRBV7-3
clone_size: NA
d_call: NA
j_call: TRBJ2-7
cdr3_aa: CASSLDGGEQYF
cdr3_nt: TGTGCCAGCAGTTTAGATGGAGGCGAGCAGTACTTC

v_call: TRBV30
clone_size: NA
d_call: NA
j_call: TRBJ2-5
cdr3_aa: CAWSGGRETQYF
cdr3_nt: TGTGCCTGGAGTGGGGGCCGGGAGACCCAGTACTTC

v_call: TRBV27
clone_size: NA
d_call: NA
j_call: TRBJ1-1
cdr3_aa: CASKTGTEAFF
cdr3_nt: TGTGCCAGCAAGACTGGGACTGAAGCTTTCTTT

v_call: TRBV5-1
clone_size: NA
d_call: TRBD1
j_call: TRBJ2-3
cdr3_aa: CASSMGTGLSTDTQYF
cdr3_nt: TGCGCCAGCAGCATGGGGACAGGCCTTAGCACAGATACGCAGTATTTT

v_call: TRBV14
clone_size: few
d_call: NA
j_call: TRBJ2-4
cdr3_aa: CASSQAKGKAKNIQYF
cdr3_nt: TGTGCCAGCAGCCAAGCTAAGGGGAAAGCCAAAAACATTCAGTACTTC

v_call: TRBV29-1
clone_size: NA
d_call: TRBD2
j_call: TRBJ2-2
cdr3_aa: CSVPKFEAGAFYTGELFF
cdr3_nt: TGCAGCGTCCCGAAGTTCGAAGCGGGGGCTTTTTACACCGGGGAGCTGTTTTTT